This T cell receptor beta chain was identified in a study of OX40 agonist ivuxolimab in advanced cancers. Study-wide background: Intravenous ivuxolimab was administered to patients every 2 weeks at 0.01 to 10 mg/kg. There were three patients with partial responses, one having hepatocellular carcinoma and two cutaneous melanoma. Study-level findings and limits: No determination was made of the antigen specificity of the expanded peripheral T cells. At 0.1 to 3.0 mg/kg and by week 6, CD4+ and CD8+ T cells in the blood had expanded clonally.

This CDR3 has 16 amino acids. The germline V gene encodes CDR1 WNHNN and CDR2 SYGVQD (reference sequence). J lost 4 bases, V lost 4 bases, and 10 bases had no gene match. A single count supports this clone. Its antigen is unknown. TCRdb's copy holds only in-frame clones and misses some; the assay was immunoSEQ multiplex PCR. The table lists fewer than 65,000 clones, about 90% of them singletons. This chain uses TRBV10-1 with TRBJ2-3; 8 bases align to TRBD1. This TCR was sampled from an adult with an advanced solid tumor such as melanoma, head and neck, liver or kidney cancer. The sample was CD4+ or CD8+ T cells sorted from blood, taken in a trial of the OX40 agonist ivuxolimab. As DNA, the CDR3 is TGCGCCAGCAGTGGACAGGGGAAGTTAGTTCCAGATACGCAGTATTTT. This codes for CASSGQGKLVPDTQYF.